Listed below are T cell receptor beta chains from one sample, sequenced in a study of human T cells and chemical hapten exposure. MiXCR, run by TCRdb on the RACE reads, gives a single entry per CDR3 protein. The sample has about 59,000 distinct CDR3 sequences, 11% seen once. The sequencing used whole blood, collected in connection with sensitization to the hapten diphenylcyclopropenone (DPC). These receptor sequences come from a middle-aged woman with alopecia areata. Some clones in this sample may be carry-over from other donors' samples. Both conserved end residues are part of each CDR3. Each record gives: D gene, V gene, clone size, J gene, CDR3 protein, CDR3 DNA. D genes are given only for firm matches. Clone size is given for some rows only: seen once, a few or many times, or a class if the clone is expanded.

d_call: NA; v_call: TRBV12-3/TRBV12-4; clone_size: few; j_call: TRBJ1-2; cdr3_aa: CASSLSTGTNYGYTF; cdr3_nt: TGTGCCAGCAGTTTAAGCACAGGGACGAACTATGGCTACACCTTC
d_call: NA; v_call: TRBV10-2; clone_size: many; j_call: TRBJ1-1; cdr3_aa: CASTLGGAMNTEAFF; cdr3_nt: TGCGCCAGCACCCTAGGGGGGGCGATGAACACTGAAGCTTTCTTT
d_call: NA; v_call: TRBV30; clone_size: few; j_call: TRBJ1-1; cdr3_aa: CAWRSDRDTEAFF; cdr3_nt: TGTGCCTGGAGGTCGGACAGAGACACTGAAGCTTTCTTT
d_call: NA; v_call: TRBV6-2/TRBV6-3; clone_size: many; j_call: TRBJ2-7; cdr3_aa: CASSPAGTTDEQYF; cdr3_nt: TGTGCCAGCAGCCCCGCCGGGACGACGGACGAGCAGTACTTC
d_call: NA; v_call: TRBV12-3/TRBV12-4; clone_size: NA; j_call: TRBJ2-5; cdr3_aa: CASSLWGARAIGETQYF; cdr3_nt: TGTGCCAGCAGTTTATGGGGGGCTCGGGCCATTGGGGAGACCCAGTACTTC
d_call: TRBD1; v_call: TRBV9; clone_size: NA; j_call: TRBJ1-1; cdr3_aa: CASSVGTGGEAFF; cdr3_nt: TGTGCCAGCAGCGTAGGTACAGGGGGCGAAGCTTTCTTT
d_call: NA; v_call: TRBV11-3; clone_size: few; j_call: TRBJ2-1; cdr3_aa: CASSPRGSRSYNEQFF; cdr3_nt: TGTGCCAGCAGCCCCCGTGGTAGTCGGTCCTACAATGAGCAGTTCTTC
d_call: TRBD1; v_call: TRBV15; clone_size: NA; j_call: TRBJ2-7; cdr3_aa: CATSETGDYEQYF; cdr3_nt: TGTGCCACCAGCGAGACAGGGGACTACGAGCAGTACTTC
d_call: TRBD1; v_call: TRBV10-3; clone_size: few; j_call: TRBJ1-2; cdr3_aa: CAISGQGAEYGYTF; cdr3_nt: TGTGCCATCTCGGGACAGGGGGCTGAGTATGGCTACACCTTC
d_call: NA; v_call: TRBV2; clone_size: many; j_call: TRBJ1-5; cdr3_aa: CASSEFGGYRPQHF; cdr3_nt: TGTGCCAGCAGCGAATTTGGAGGTTACAGGCCCCAGCATTTT
d_call: NA; v_call: TRBV10-3; clone_size: few; j_call: TRBJ1-1; cdr3_aa: CAITDGTLSTEAFF; cdr3_nt: TGTGCCATCACTGACGGGACGTTGAGCACTGAAGCTTTCTTT
d_call: NA; v_call: TRBV5-4; clone_size: many; j_call: TRBJ1-4; cdr3_aa: CASSSDRRSGEKLFF; cdr3_nt: TGTGCCAGCAGCTCGGACCGCCGGAGTGGAGAAAAACTGTTTTTT
d_call: TRBD2; v_call: TRBV27; clone_size: NA; j_call: TRBJ2-1; cdr3_aa: CASGGDGTYNEQFF; cdr3_nt: TGTGCCAGCGGGGGGGACGGAACATACAATGAGCAGTTCTTC
d_call: NA; v_call: TRBV6-2/TRBV6-3; clone_size: many; j_call: TRBJ1-6; cdr3_aa: CASSYSKGVRSNSPLHF; cdr3_nt: TGTGCCAGCAGTTACTCGAAGGGGGTCCGGTCGAATTCACCCCTCCACTTT
d_call: NA; v_call: TRBV7-9; clone_size: many; j_call: TRBJ1-6; cdr3_aa: CASSSWGDNSPLHF; cdr3_nt: TGTGCCAGCAGCTCCTGGGGGGATAATTCACCCCTCCACTTT
d_call: TRBD1; v_call: TRBV6-2/TRBV6-3; clone_size: NA; j_call: TRBJ2-2; cdr3_aa: CASGTGETGELFF; cdr3_nt: TGTGCCAGTGGGACAGGGGAGACCGGGGAGCTGTTTTTT
d_call: TRBD1; v_call: TRBV10-3; clone_size: NA; j_call: TRBJ2-7; cdr3_aa: CASQLGTGYYEQYF; cdr3_nt: TGTGCCAGCCAACTAGGGACAGGGTACTACGAGCAGTACTTC
d_call: NA; v_call: TRBV19; clone_size: many; j_call: TRBJ1-5; cdr3_aa: CASSMVGGNNQPQHF; cdr3_nt: TGTGCCAGTAGTATGGTTGGAGGCAATAATCAGCCCCAGCATTTT
d_call: NA; v_call: TRBV9; clone_size: NA; j_call: TRBJ2-7; cdr3_aa: CASSVEGSYEQYF; cdr3_nt: TGTGCCAGCAGCGTAGAAGGATCTTACGAGCAGTACTTC
d_call: NA; v_call: TRBV6-2/TRBV6-3; clone_size: few; j_call: TRBJ2-3; cdr3_aa: CASSQRSVTTDTQYF; cdr3_nt: TGTGCCAGCAGTCAAAGGTCCGTCACAACAGATACGCAGTATTTT
d_call: NA; v_call: TRBV7-2; clone_size: few; j_call: TRBJ2-3; cdr3_aa: CASSFQGADTQYF; cdr3_nt: TGTGCCAGCAGCTTCCAAGGGGCAGATACGCAGTATTTT
d_call: NA; v_call: TRBV6-2/TRBV6-3; clone_size: many; j_call: TRBJ2-2; cdr3_aa: CASKGSDTGELFF; cdr3_nt: TGTGCCAGCAAGGGCTCCGACACCGGGGAGCTGTTTTTT
d_call: TRBD1; v_call: TRBV7-9; clone_size: NA; j_call: TRBJ1-1; cdr3_aa: CASRSDRGNTEAFF; cdr3_nt: TGTGCCAGCAGATCCGACAGGGGGAACACTGAAGCTTTCTTT
d_call: NA; v_call: TRBV9; clone_size: NA; j_call: TRBJ2-3; cdr3_aa: CASSTAGTTTDTQYF; cdr3_nt: TGTGCCAGCAGCACCGCCGGGACGACGACAGATACGCAGTATTTT
d_call: NA; v_call: TRBV21-1; clone_size: NA; j_call: TRBJ1-2; cdr3_aa: CASSNVPCVGDRYGYTF; cdr3_nt: TGTGCCAGCAGCAACGTTCCGTGCGTAGGGGATCGGTATGGCTACACCTTC
d_call: TRBD1; v_call: TRBV6-5; clone_size: NA; j_call: TRBJ1-1; cdr3_aa: CASRRRWDSQNTEAFF; cdr3_nt: TGTGCCAGCAGACGACGTTGGGACAGCCAAAACACTGAAGCTTTCTTT
d_call: NA; v_call: TRBV7-2; clone_size: many; j_call: TRBJ2-2; cdr3_aa: CASSPTGELFF; cdr3_nt: TGTGCCAGCAGCCCCACCGGGGAGCTGTTTTTT
d_call: NA; v_call: TRBV11-2; clone_size: NA; j_call: TRBJ2-4; cdr3_aa: CASSLSPGKNIQYF; cdr3_nt: TGTGCCAGCAGCTTATCCCCCGGGAAAAACATTCAGTACTTC